The 10 T cell receptor beta chains given below trace back to one sample, sequenced in a study of vaccination effects on CD4 cells after COVID-19. The ViraFEST assay expanded antigen-specific CD4+ T cells with viral peptide pools before sequencing. After more than 8 days in culture, the CD4+ T cells were isolated. Vaccinated participants had no history of SARS-CoV-2 infection and tested negative for nucleocapsid antibodies. Assay: immunoSEQ multiplex PCR; the TCRdb copy retains only in-frame clones and omits some. The sample yields about 23,000 clones, 73% seen once. What these receptors recognize is not known. Source: CD4+ T cells from PBMCs cultured with SARS-CoV-2 spike peptides, taken before COVID-19 vaccination. These receptors all stem from a human donor who received a COVID-19 vaccine.

This clone is a singleton in its sample. The V gene is TRBV29-1, the J gene TRBJ1-4, with TRBD1 as a possible D gene (5 bases). Germline values: CDR1 SQVTM, CDR2 ANQGSEA. Deletions cut 7 bases from V and 5 bases from J, with 14 bases between. The CDR3 runs to 13 residues. The CDR3 DNA reads as TGCAGCGCCGACGACAGTTTAAATGAAAAACTGTTTTTT. Its protein product is CSADDSLNEKLFF.

The rearrangement joins TRBV2 to TRBJ2-3, with 8 bases matching TRBD2. The V gene's germline CDR1 is SNHLY and CDR2 FYNNEI. After removal of 2 bases from V and 6 bases from J, the junction contained 10 bases not matched to a gene. This CDR3 has 16 amino acids. CDR3 residues: CASSERAGGLADTQYF. The CDR3, as DNA: TGTGCCAGCAGTGAAAGGGCGGGAGGATTGGCGGATACGCAGTATTTT.

The V and J genes are TRBV11-1 and TRBJ2-3; D is unresolved. CDR3 length: 13 residues. V lost 2 bases, J lost 2 bases, and 5 bases lay in between. The germline V gene has CDR1 SGHAT and CDR2 FQDESV (reference sequence). CDR3 sequence (DNA): TGTGCCAGCAGCTTACCCATCACAGATACGCAGTATTTT. Protein sequence: CASSLPITDTQYF.

This clone was recorded once. The chain employs TRBV25-1 and TRBJ2-6, with D unclear. Germline CDR1 and CDR2: MGHDK and SYGVNS. The CDR3 covers 14 residues. With 1 base removed from V and 2 bases from J, the gap between germline ends came to 3 bases. The CDR3, as DNA: TGTGCCAGCAGTGAATTGGCTGGGGCCAACGTCCTGACTTTC. This sequence encodes CASSELAGANVLTF.

This chain connects TRBV2 to TRBJ2-2; no reliable D call. The length of the CDR3 is 13 residues. Trimming stripped 0 bases from V and 5 bases from J, with 4 bases between. The germline V gene has CDR1 SNHLY and CDR2 FYNNEI. The CDR3 region has the DNA TGTGCCAGCAGTGAAGCGCGGACCGGGGAGCTGTTTTTT. This encodes CASSEARTGELFF.

J is TRBJ1-5 and V is TRBV24-1; TRBD1 aligns across 9 bases. This CDR3 spans 15 amino acids. Per germline, CDR1 KGHDR and CDR2 SFDVKD. The ends lost 2 bases at V and 6 bases at J; junction bases unmatched: 4. The CDR3 loop reads CATSDSGTGLQPQHF. The CDR3 DNA follows: TGTGCCACCAGTGATTCCGGGACAGGGCTTCAGCCCCAGCATTTT.

This chain joins TRBV29-1 and TRBJ2-1, with D possibly matching TRBD1 (5 bases). Germline CDR1 is SQVTM and CDR2 is ANQGSEA. CDR3 length equals 18 residues. With 1 base removed from V and 0 bases from J, the gap between germline ends came to 19 bases. The CDR3 protein is CSVEGSRGSLSSYNEQFF. CDR3 nucleotide sequence: TGCAGCGTTGAAGGAAGTAGGGGCAGCCTCAGCTCCTACAATGAGCAGTTCTTC.

The rearrangement joins TRBV2 to TRBJ2-7; TRBD2 agrees at 9 bases. CDR1 and CDR2 from the germline V gene are SNHLY and FYNNEI. CDR3 length: 14 amino acids. Germline trimming cut 4 bases from V and 1 base from J; bases unmatched to any gene: 2. The CDR3 sequence is CASSALAGSYEQYF. In DNA, the CDR3 is TGTGCCAGCAGTGCTCTAGCGGGATCCTACGAGCAGTACTTC.

The genes are TRBV19 and TRBJ2-7; TRBD1 aligns across 8 bases. Germline assignment: CDR1 LNHDA and CDR2 SQIVND (reference sequence). J gave up 3 bases and V 4 bases, and 2 bases lay outside the gene matches. The CDR3 spans 13 residues. The CDR3 DNA is TGTGCCAGTAGTACCGGACAGGGCTACGAGCAGTACTTC. This gives the protein CASSTGQGYEQYF.

This clone appeared once. The chain employs TRBV4-1 and TRBJ2-7; possibly TRBD1 for D (6 bases). This CDR3 contains 15 residues. V was clipped by 3 bases and J by 0 bases, with 12 bases between them. Looked up from germline, CDR1 is MGHRA and CDR2 is YSYEKL. The CDR3 sequence is CASSHGQISSYEQYF. The CDR3 DNA sequence: TGCGCCAGCAGCCACGGACAGATAAGCTCCTACGAGCAGTACTTC.